Described below is a single T cell receptor (beta chain) sequence and its context. The assay was immunoSEQ multiplex PCR, and TCRdb's table has in-frame clones only and misses some. Seen here are about 110,000 clones, about 67% observed once, and the top ten hold roughly 22%. These data belong to a study of shared clonotypes between healthy human individuals. CDR1 and CDR2 from the germline V gene are MNHNS and SASEGT. V was clipped by 1 base and J by 2 bases, with 7 bases between them. The CDR3 totals 14 residues. The chain couples TRBV6-1 to TRBJ2-3; D uncertain. Sequenced: memory CD8+ T cells sorted from blood. Subset in this sample: CD45RO+ cells pooled with CCR7-negative TemRA cells. The clonotype comes from a woman in her 30s in good health. CDR3 amino acids: CASSEGPVTDTQYF. The CDR3 bases are TGTGCCAGCAGTGAAGGACCAGTCACAGATACGCAGTATTTT.